The 3 T cell receptor beta chains given below trace back to one sample, sequenced in a study of vaccination effects on CD4 cells after COVID-19. Sequencing used immunoSEQ multiplex PCR; TCRdb keeps in-frame clones, though not all of them. The table shows 13,000 to 15,000 clones, with over 55% occurring only once. Antigen-specific CD4+ T cells were first expanded with viral peptide pools by the ViraFEST assay and only then sequenced. Investigators separated out CD4+ T cells once around eleven days of culture had passed. Each participant was given two doses of one vaccine (BNT162b2 or mRNA-1273). The antigens for these receptors are not known. The sequencing here drew on CD4+ T cells from PBMCs cultured with SARS-CoV-2 spike peptides, taken after COVID-19 vaccination. All receptors derive from a human donor who received a COVID-19 vaccine.

The chain links TRBV11-1 to TRBJ2-7; D is possibly TRBD1 (5 bases). With 8 bases removed from V and 2 bases from J, the gap between germline ends came to 10 bases. The CDR3 is 12 residues long. CDR1 and CDR2 (germline): SGHAT, FQDESV (reference sequence). The CDR3 DNA sequence: TGTGCCAGCTCAGGGAAAACCTACGAGCAGTACTTC. Its translation: CASSGKTYEQYF.

This chain joins TRBV13 and TRBJ1-1; D unresolved. The V end was cut by 10 bases, the J end by 0 bases, with 12 bases between. This CDR3 is 13 amino acids long. Germline V gives CDR1 PRHDT, CDR2 FYEKMQ (reference sequence). Here the CDR3 DNA reads TGTGCCACCCGACTAACAGTGAACACTGAAGCTTTCTTT. It codes for CATRLTVNTEAFF. The complete variable domain, with remaining parts taken from reference TRBV13 and TRBJ1-1, reads AAGVIQSPRHLIKEKRETATLKCYPIPRHDTVYWYQQGPGQDPQFLISFYEKMQSDKGSIPDRFSAQQFSDYHSELNMSSLELGDSALYFCATRLTVNTEAFFGQGTRLTVV.

This clone was detected only once. The V gene is TRBV5-4, the J gene TRBJ2-7, with 7 bases that match TRBD1. The germline CDR1 and CDR2 sequences are SGHNT and YYREEE (reference sequence). V shed 2 bases, J shed 2 bases, and the junction held 7 bases outside the gene matches. The CDR3 covers 15 residues. In DNA, the CDR3 is TGTGCCAGCAGCTTCGACAGGGCGAATGCCTACGAGCAGTACTTC. Its translation: CASSFDRANAYEQYF.